The next 32 T cell receptor beta chains were all read from a single sample in a study of spatial heterogeneity in lung cancer. MiXCR, run by TCRdb on the 5' RACE reads, gives a single entry per CDR3 protein. The table includes approximately 3,000 distinct CDR3 sequences, approximately 39% detected once. Time point indicated: sample taken at primary tumor resection. Whole RNA was taken from tumor, nontumor lung or frozen PBMC; it was then sequenced unsorted. This sample comprised PBMCs, obtained at surgery. The origin of the receptors is a male donor with early-stage non-small cell lung cancer.

This clonotype rates as large. The V call is TRBV5-4, the J call TRBJ1-1; D unresolved. V was trimmed by 4 bases and J by 2 bases, leaving 9 bases between them. This CDR3 comprises 13 residues. Germline CDR1 and CDR2: SGHNT and YYREEE (reference sequence). CDR3 region: CASSTRHNTEAFF. In nucleotides, the CDR3 is TGTGCCAGCAGCACTCGACATAACACTGAAGCTTTCTTT.

By share, this clonotype ranks as medium-sized. The chain combines TRBV29-1 with TRBJ2-1; D is perhaps TRBD1 or TRBD2 (5 bases each). Deletions cut 3 bases from V and 7 bases from J, with 25 bases between. The CDR3 is 17 amino acids. Germline V gives CDR1 SQVTM, CDR2 ANQGSEA. The CDR3 sequence: CSVEFPGDEHEGNEQFF. CDR3 coding DNA: TGCAGCGTTGAGTTTCCCGGGGACGAGCATGAGGGGAATGAGCAGTTCTTC.

This clonotype was seen at least ten times. V gene TRBV4-3 combines with J gene TRBJ2-6; D unclear. Trimming cost V 0 bases and J 2 bases, with 11 bases left between them. The CDR3 has 17 residues. The germline V gene encodes CDR1 LGHNA and CDR2 YSLEER. CDR3 protein: CASSQDGPRTGANVLTF. CDR3 nucleotides: TGCGCCAGCAGCCAAGATGGGCCTCGTACTGGGGCCAACGTCCTGACTTTC.

This clonotype was observed many times. The gene calls are TRBV4-3 and TRBJ1-3, with a possible D match to TRBD1 (5 bases). The ends were cut back, 2 bases at V and 2 bases at J, with 10 bases in the middle. CDR3 length equals 15 residues. Per germline, CDR1 LGHNA and CDR2 YSLEER. CDR3 DNA: TGCGCCAGCAGCCAAATTCAGGGAACTGGAAACACCATATATTTT. Encoded protein: CASSQIQGTGNTIYF.

This clonotype was seen more than once but under ten times. The chain combines TRBV20-1 with TRBJ2-7; weak D call: TRBD2 (5 bases). Trimming cost V 6 bases and J 5 bases, with 23 bases left between them. The CDR3 loop spans 15 amino acids. CDR1 and CDR2 (germline): DFQATT, SNEGSKA (reference sequence). The CDR3 nucleotides are TGCAGTGCACCCGACGGACGGGGTCGAATCCACGAGCAGTACTTC. Translating it yields CSAPDGRGRIHEQYF.

This clonotype was found a few times. The chain is built from TRBV29-1 and TRBJ2-3, with D possibly being TRBD1 (5 bases). CDR3 length: 12 residues. Trimming shortened V by 6 bases and J by 1 base, and 8 bases separated the two germline ends. CDR1 and CDR2 (germline): SQVTM, ANQGSEA. The DNA for the CDR3 is TGCAGCGTCGACAGCGGCACAGATACGCAGTATTTT. Translating it yields CSVDSGTDTQYF.

The rearrangement joins TRBV5-5 to TRBJ2-5; TRBD2 might be the D (6 bases). The CDR3 length is 15 residues. Deletions cut 4 bases from V and 4 bases from J, with 17 bases between. CDR1 SGHKS and CDR2 YYEKEE come from the germline V gene (reference sequence). The chain's CDR3 is CASSRDSLGRETQYF. As DNA, the CDR3 is TGTGCCAGCAGCCGGGACTCCCTAGGGCGAGAGACCCAGTACTTC.

The chain is built from TRBV28 and TRBJ2-7; perhaps TRBD1 as D (6 bases). V lost 5 bases and J 9 bases, leaving 20 bases between the germline ends. CDR1 MDHEN and CDR2 SYDVKM come from the germline V gene. This CDR3 is built from 14 residues. CDR3: CASSPRTVQVVQYF. The CDR3 nucleotides read TGTGCCAGCAGTCCCAGGACAGTTCAAGTGGTGCAGTACTTC. Filled out from reference TRBV28 and TRBJ2-7, the complete variable domain reads DVKVTQSSRYLVKRTGEKVFLECVQDMDHENMFWYRQDPGLGLRLIYFSYDVKMKEKGDIPEGYSVSREKKERFSLILESASTNQTSMYLCASSPRTVQVVQYFGPGTRLTVT.

This clonotype is medium-sized (0.01 to 0.1%) in the sample. The chain carries TRBV5-4 and TRBJ2-2; maybe TRBD2 (5 bases). The V gene lost 0 bases and the J gene lost 6 bases, with 9 bases spanning the gap. CDR1 is SGHNT, CDR2 YYREEE, per germline (reference sequence). The CDR3 spans 14 residues. CDR3 in amino acids: CASSLELAPGELFF. The DNA of the CDR3 is TGTGCCAGCAGCTTGGAGCTAGCCCCCGGGGAGCTGTTTTTT.

In its sample, this clonotype was seen a few times. The chain joins TRBV18 to TRBJ2-1, with 7 nucleotides matching TRBD1. The germline V gene encodes CDR1 KGHSH and CDR2 LQKENI. Trimming at V came to 1 base and at J to 2 bases, leaving 8 bases not matched to a gene. The CDR3 consists of 17 residues. CDR3: CASSPLPRDRAYNEQFF. As DNA, the CDR3 is TGTGCCAGCTCACCACTCCCCCGGGACAGAGCCTACAATGAGCAGTTCTTC.

This clonotype was observed at least ten times. This chain uses TRBV7-2 with TRBJ1-4, with 8 bases that match TRBD1. CDR1 and CDR2 from the germline V gene are SGHTA and FQGNSA. The length of the CDR3 is 17 residues. After removal of 1 base from V and 4 bases from J, the junction contained 8 bases not matched to a gene. The CDR3 bases are TGTGCCAGCAGCTTAGAGGGGACAGGCTTCATTAATGAAAAACTGTTTTTT. It specifies CASSLEGTGFINEKLFF.

This clonotype ranks as medium-sized (0.01 to 0.1%). This chain uses TRBV20-1 with TRBJ2-1; D call uncertain. The CDR3 extends over 15 amino acids. Germline V gene sequence: CDR1 DFQATT, CDR2 SNEGSKA (reference sequence). V was clipped by 6 bases and J by 0 bases, with 15 bases between them. CDR3: CSALGRFFSYNEQFF. CDR3 in DNA: TGCAGTGCCCTGGGAAGGTTCTTCTCCTACAATGAGCAGTTCTTC.

The CDR3 protein is CATRAGPNTEAFF. The CDR3 DNA follows: TGTGCCACCAGGGCAGGGCCGAACACTGAAGCTTTCTTT. The chain couples TRBV24-1 to TRBJ1-1, with D possibly TRBD1 on 5 matching bases. V lost 7 bases and J lost 1, with 9 bases in between. There are 13 residues in the CDR3. Germline V gives CDR1 KGHDR, CDR2 SFDVKD.

There are many counts of this clonotype. V usage is TRBV5-1 and J usage is TRBJ1-6; weak D call: TRBD1 (5 bases). This CDR3 is 15 amino acids long. Germline CDR1 is SGHRS and CDR2 is YFSETQ. V was cut by 0 bases and J by 7 bases, with 11 bases left in between. Written as DNA, the CDR3 is TGCGCCAGCAGCTTGGCCTGGCAGGGAAATTCACCCCTCCACTTT. Protein sequence: CASSLAWQGNSPLHF.

V gene TRBV6-6 combines with J gene TRBJ2-3; 10 bases match TRBD1. The J segment lost 5 bases and the V segment lost 7 bases, leaving 12 bases of the junction unmatched. There are 16 residues in the CDR3. In germline, CDR1 is MNHNY, CDR2 SVGAGI (reference sequence). The CDR3 DNA is TGTGCCAGCAAGGACAGGGGGTTGAAGCGGGAAGATACGCAGTATTTT. Its protein product is CASKDRGLKREDTQYF.

The gene calls are TRBV4-1 and TRBJ2-6; D unresolved. Deletions cut 5 bases from V and 0 bases from J, with 17 bases between. The CDR3 consists of 18 residues. CDR1 and CDR2 from the germline V gene are MGHRA and YSYEKL. The CDR3 nucleotides are TGCGCCAGCAGCTTCCGGCCGGGCTTCTCCTCTGGGGCCAACGTCCTGACTTTC. Protein: CASSFRPGFSSGANVLTF.

This clonotype was seen only a few times. The chain combines TRBV11-2 with TRBJ2-1, with 7 bases that match TRBD1. Trimming took 6 bases from V and 8 from J; bases not matched to a gene: 4. This CDR3 has 12 residues. The germline V gene has CDR1 SGHAT and CDR2 FQNNGV. CDR3 in amino acids: CASSRQGYEQFF. CDR3 nucleotide sequence: TGTGCCAGCAGTCGACAGGGCTATGAGCAGTTCTTC. The complete variable domain, with remaining parts taken from reference TRBV11-2 and TRBJ2-1, reads EAGVAQSPRYKIIEKRQSVAFWCNPISGHATLYWYQQILGQGPKLLIQFQNNGVVDDSQLPKDRFSAERLKGVDSTLKIQPAKLEDSAVYLCASSRQGYEQFFGPGTRLTVL.

V gene TRBV27 combines with J gene TRBJ2-7; 7 bases agree with TRBD1. This CDR3 spans 14 amino acids. Per germline, CDR1 MNHEY and CDR2 SMNVEV (reference sequence). V shed 3 bases and J 0 bases; nucleotides not matched to a gene: 2. The chain's CDR3 is CASSFRDSSYEQYF. In DNA form, the CDR3 reads TGTGCCAGCAGTTTCCGGGACAGCTCCTACGAGCAGTACTTC.

J is TRBJ2-7 and V is TRBV7-2, with TRBD2 identical over 8 bases. Unmatched junction bases numbered 3, after V lost 5 bases and J lost 3 bases. CDR3 length: 13 residues. The germline V gene has CDR1 SGHTA and CDR2 FQGNSA. The CDR3 loop reads CASSPGGGYEQYF. CDR3 DNA: TGTGCCAGCAGCCCCGGGGGGGGCTACGAGCAGTACTTC.

For the CDR3, the DNA is TGTGCCAGCAGCTTGGTGGTCTCAATCTCCAAAGATACGCAGTATTTT. It codes for CASSLVVSISKDTQYF. V is TRBV5-5 and J is TRBJ2-3; D is unclear. This CDR3 is built from 16 residues. With 0 bases removed from V and 5 bases from J, the gap between germline ends came to 16 bases. The germline CDR1 and CDR2 sequences are SGHKS and YYEKEE (reference sequence).

J is TRBJ2-5 and V is TRBV11-2; D gene ambiguous. This CDR3 has 15 residues. Trimming cost V 0 bases and J 5 bases, with 13 bases left between them. The germline gives CDR1 SGHAT, CDR2 FQNNGV. This chain's CDR3 is CASSLDLSGMETQYF. Here the CDR3 DNA reads TGTGCCAGCAGCTTAGATTTATCAGGAATGGAGACCCAGTACTTC.

In its sample, this clonotype is medium-sized (0.01 to 0.1%). The V call is TRBV28, the J call TRBJ1-1; the D gene is possibly TRBD1 (5 bases). Trimming stripped 6 bases from V and 10 bases from J, with 12 bases between. Germline V CDR1 and CDR2: MDHEN, SYDVKM. This CDR3 region has 11 residues. The CDR3 protein is CASRSRVRAFF. The CDR3 DNA sequence: TGTGCCAGCAGGTCCAGGGTAAGAGCTTTCTTT.

Relative to its sample, this clonotype is medium-sized (0.01 to 0.1%). CDR3 coding DNA: TGCGCCAGCAGCTTCGGGGGCCCCCCCACAGATACGCAGTATTTT. This gives the protein CASSFGGPPTDTQYF. The rearrangement joins TRBV5-1 to TRBJ2-3, with D perhaps given as TRBD1 or TRBD2 (6 bases each). Per the germline V gene, CDR1 is SGHRS and CDR2 is YFSETQ. V was pared by 2 bases and J by 2 bases, with 12 bases between. This CDR3 contains 15 residues.

This clonotype is termed medium-sized (0.01 to 0.1%). The rearrangement links TRBV28 to TRBJ2-3; 10 nucleotides align to TRBD2. Germline CDR1 reads MDHEN; CDR2 reads SYDVKM. The CDR3 length is 17 residues. V lost 6 bases, J lost 4 bases, and 13 bases stayed unmatched. CDR3 sequence (DNA): TGTGCCAGCAGCCTAAGCGGGGGGGCTTCCATTGCAGATACGCAGTATTTT. Protein: CASSLSGGASIADTQYF.

This clonotype rates as medium-sized (0.01 to 0.1%). The genes are TRBV2 and TRBJ2-7, with D maybe TRBD1 (6 bases). This CDR3 is built from 13 residues. V was cut by 6 bases and J by 4 bases, with 13 bases left in between. Germline-derived CDR1 and CDR2 are SNHLY and FYNNEI. The CDR3 here is CASSLQGTYEQYF. The CDR3 bases are TGTGCCAGCAGCCTACAGGGTACTTACGAGCAGTACTTC.

A few counts support this clonotype. The genes are TRBV10-3 and TRBJ2-5; D gene uncertain. There are 12 residues in the CDR3. Germline V gives CDR1 ENHRY, CDR2 SYGVKD. Trimming pared 0 bases from V and 4 bases from J, leaving 3 bases between. CDR3 coding DNA: TGTGCCATCAGTGAGTCGGGAGAGACCCAGTACTTC. The encoded protein is CAISESGETQYF.

The chain has TRBV7-3 and TRBJ2-1, with D unclear. The CDR3 spans 12 residues. Trimming left V 5 bases short and J 5 bases short, with 7 bases between. The germline CDR1 and CDR2 sequences are SGHTA and FQGTGA. This CDR3 reads CASSRGDNEQFF. CDR3 nucleotide sequence: TGTGCCAGCAGCCGAGGCGACAATGAGCAGTTCTTC. Supplemented by reference TRBV7-3 and TRBJ2-1, the full variable domain reads GAGVSQTPSNKVTEKGKYVELRCDPISGHTALYWYRQSLGQGPEFLIYFQGTGAADDSGLPNDRFFAVRPEGSVSTLKIQRTERGDSAVYLCASSRGDNEQFFGPGTRLTVL.

The rearrangement uses TRBV3-2 and TRBJ2-4; the table gives TRBD1 as D, unverified against the DNA. TRBV3-2 is classified as a pseudogene. The CDR3 loop spans 16 amino acids. The CDR3 is CASSQDSVPLQNIQYF. The CDR3 nucleotides are TGTGCCAGCAGCCAAGATTCGGTCCCTTTACAAAACATTCAGTACTTC.

This clonotype was observed a handful of times. V and J are TRBV18 and TRBJ2-1; TRBD2 matches at 8 bases. The CDR3 is 15 residues long. Trimming took 2 bases from V and 4 from J; bases not matched to a gene: 4. Germline V gene lookup returns CDR1 KGHSH and CDR2 LQKENI. CDR3 sequence reads: CASSPVSGTYNEQFF. The CDR3 DNA is TGTGCCAGCTCACCAGTTAGCGGGACGTACAATGAGCAGTTCTTC.

The CDR3 loop is CASSQVGTGETQYF. In nucleotides, the CDR3 is TGCGCCAGCAGCCAAGTCGGGACGGGGGAGACCCAGTACTTC. The chain joins TRBV4-3 to TRBJ2-5; the D call may be TRBD1 or TRBD2 (5 bases each). The CDR3 consists of 14 residues. The germline V and J ends were trimmed by 1 base and 5 bases, with 11 bases remaining between them. Germline V lookup: CDR1 LGHNA, CDR2 YSLEER.

The genes are TRBV7-9 and TRBJ2-3, with D possibly matching TRBD1 (5 bases). Germline lookup yields CDR1 SEHNR and CDR2 FQNEAQ (reference sequence). This CDR3 is built from 13 residues. The V and J ends lost 5 bases and 4 bases respectively, with 10 bases between them. In nucleotides, the CDR3 is TGTGCCAGCAGCGACCCGACAGCAGATACGCAGTATTTT. Protein: CASSDPTADTQYF.

By share, this clonotype counts as medium-sized. The V call is TRBV19, the J call TRBJ1-1, with TRBD1 matching over 10 bases. The trim removed 5 bases at V and 5 bases at J, leaving 5 bases unmatched. This CDR3 is built from 14 residues. CDR1 is LNHDA and CDR2 is SQIVND in the germline V gene (reference sequence). CDR3 nucleotides: TGTGCCAGTAGTGCGGGACAGGGGTGGACTGAAGCTTTCTTT. Translation: CASSAGQGWTEAFF.